Below, one TCR beta chain is given with its context. Using immunoSEQ multiplex PCR, the repertoire was profiled, and TCRdb retains in-frame clones only, with some absent. The top ten clones hold 6.5% of a sample with approximately 390,000 clones, around 91% of them seen once. The sample originates from a study of blood T cell repertoires in COVID-19. As for the study in general: From T cells, B-cell-depleted T cells, or PBMCs came the material, which was cDNA or gDNA.

The CDR3 sequence is 16 residues long. Looked up from germline, CDR1 is MDHEN and CDR2 is SYDVKM. Trimming at V came to 7 bases and at J to 6 bases, leaving 14 bases not matched to a gene. The chain has TRBV28 and TRBJ2-1; 8 bases map to TRBD1. The receptor's source is a man aged 18 to 30 with active or convalescent COVID-19. What was sequenced was peripheral blood. The CDR3 is CASNPGTDRVVNEQFF. Written as DNA, the CDR3 is TGTGCCAGCAACCCTGGGACGGACAGGGTGGTCAATGAGCAGTTCTTC.